The present T cell receptor (beta chain) was sequenced within a study of shared clonotypes between healthy human individuals. The wider study: Donors, aged 18 to 49, were a couple of women and three men.

Measured with immunoSEQ multiplex PCR; TCRdb has only the in-frame clones, and not every one. Of over 2,000,000 clones listed, around 93% are singletons. Naive CD8 populations comprised CD45RO-negative cells positively selected for CCR7, excluding terminally differentiated effector memory CD45RA+ cells. The CDR3 has 16 amino acids. Per the germline V gene, CDR1 is SGHVS and CDR2 is FQNEAQ. Deletions cut 5 bases from V and 4 bases from J, with 17 bases between. The TCR was taken from a man aged 18 to 30 in good health. Some clones in this sample may be carry-over from other donors' samples. The sequenced sample was naive CD8+ T cells from PBMCs. The chain recombines TRBV7-8 with TRBJ1-4; the D is unclear. The CDR3 DNA reads TGTGCCAGCAGCGAACCCCAGGAGAGGAATAATGAAAAACTGTTTTTT. It specifies CASSEPQERNNEKLFF.